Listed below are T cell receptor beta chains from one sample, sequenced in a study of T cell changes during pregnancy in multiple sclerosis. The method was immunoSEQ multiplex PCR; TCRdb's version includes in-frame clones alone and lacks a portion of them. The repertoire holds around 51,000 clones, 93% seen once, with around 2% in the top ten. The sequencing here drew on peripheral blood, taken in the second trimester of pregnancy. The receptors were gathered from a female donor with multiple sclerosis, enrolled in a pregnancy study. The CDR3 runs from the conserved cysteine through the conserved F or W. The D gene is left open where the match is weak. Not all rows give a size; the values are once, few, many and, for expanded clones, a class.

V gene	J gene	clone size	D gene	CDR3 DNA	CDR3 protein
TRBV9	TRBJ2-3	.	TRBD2	TGTGCCAGCAGCACACCGGGACTAGCGGGAGGGAATGCAGATACGCAGTATTTT	CASSTPGLAGGNADTQYF
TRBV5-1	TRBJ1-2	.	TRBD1	TGCGCCAGCAGCGAGGACAGGGGACGTCTTAATGGCTACACCTTC	CASSEDRGRLNGYTF
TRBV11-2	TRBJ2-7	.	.	TGTGCCAGCAGCTTAGATCTACAGCACTACGAGCAGTACTTC	CASSLDLQHYEQYF
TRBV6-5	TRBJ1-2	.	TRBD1	TGTGCCAGCAGTCCCGGGACAGTCTATGGCTACACCTTC	CASSPGTVYGYTF
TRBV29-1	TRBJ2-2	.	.	TGCAGCGGATCGGACAGGAACACCGGGGAGCTGTTTTTT	CSGSDRNTGELFF
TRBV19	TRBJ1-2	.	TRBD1	TGTGCCAGTAGTCTCTCCCCTCGGACAGGGGAAGGCTACACCTTC	CASSLSPRTGEGYTF
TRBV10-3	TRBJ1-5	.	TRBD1	TGTGCCATCAGTGAGTCCTCCGGGACAGGGTTCCCCCAGCATTTT	CAISESSGTGFPQHF
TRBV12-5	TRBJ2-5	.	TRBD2	TGTGCTAGTGGTTTGGCCGTCCCTAGCGGAGGGGAGACCCAGTACTTC	CASGLAVPSGGETQYF
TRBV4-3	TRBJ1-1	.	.	TGCGCCAGCAGCGCCAGGGGAAGGAACACTGAAGCTTTCTTT	CASSARGRNTEAFF
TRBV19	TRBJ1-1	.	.	TGTGCCAGTAGTATTCTCGGCCCGAGGAGAGAAAAGACTGAAGCTTTCTTT	CASSILGPRREKTEAFF
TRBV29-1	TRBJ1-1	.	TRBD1	TGCAGCGCAATATCCGACAGGGGTCACACTGAAGCTTTCTTT	CSAISDRGHTEAFF
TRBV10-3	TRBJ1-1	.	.	TGTGCCGCAGGGGTTATGACTGAAGCTTTCTTT	CAAGVMTEAFF
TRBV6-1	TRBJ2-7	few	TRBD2	TGTGCCAGCAGTGACCTTAGCGGGAGCTCCTACGAGCAGTACTTC	CASSDLSGSSYEQYF
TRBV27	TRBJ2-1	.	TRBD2	TGTGCCAGCAGTTTAAGCCTAGCGGGGTTCAATGAGCAGTTCTTC	CASSLSLAGFNEQFF
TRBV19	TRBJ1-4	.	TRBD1	TGTGCCAGCAGAACGTGGGGCAGGGGGCCGCAAATTGATGAAAAACTGTTTTTT	CASRTWGRGPQIDEKLFF
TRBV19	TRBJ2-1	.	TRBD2	TGTGCCAGTAGTCTGGAGGGAGGGCCCTACAATGAGCAGTTCTTC	CASSLEGGPYNEQFF
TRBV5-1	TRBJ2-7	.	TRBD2	TGCGCCAGCAGGGGATTACTAGCGGGAGGGAACGAGCAGTACTTC	CASRGLLAGGNEQYF